Sequencing of this T cell receptor (beta chain) was carried out in a study of molecular identifiers for immune sequencing clone quantification. Turning to the study itself: Naive CD8 cell RNA, from about 20,000 or 100,000 cells, was split five ways in replicates, with four sequenced. Study-level results: In cases of identical TCR molecules sharing a barcode, highly expanded clone sizes could be underestimated.

Each CDR3 protein is one row after TCRdb ran MiXCR on the PCR reads. The repertoire holds approximately 36,000 distinct CDR3 sequences, with about 18% as singletons. For naive CD8 T cells, sorting used the CD8+CD4-CCR7+CD45RA+ phenotype. This clonotype was counted ten times or more. What it binds is unknown. CDR1 is MNHEY, CDR2 SVGEGT, per germline. The CDR3 is 13 amino acids. The germline V and J ends were trimmed by 6 bases and 6 bases, with 14 bases remaining between them. The TCR originated in a human donor in good health. Some libraries in this study had Jurkat cell RNA spiked in. Sequenced: naive CD8+ T cells from blood, with Jurkat cell RNA spiked in. Subset reported: FACS-sorted CD8+CD4-CCR7+CD45RA+ naive T cells. The chain carries TRBV6-2 or TRBV6-3 and TRBJ1-2; the D is unclear. The CDR3 protein is CASRDGSEDGYTF. The DNA for the CDR3 is TGTGCCAGCAGAGACGGTTCTGAAGATGGCTACACCTTC.